This T cell receptor beta chain was retrieved from a study of cytomegalovirus exposure and HLA in healthy donors (dated by TCRdb to about 2017). About the investigation overall: According to an earlier analysis of around 600 of the donors, about 170 million T cells yielded over 100 million unique TCR beta sequences and 250 to 350 Gb of sequence data. An early release that covered more than 550 HLA-typed donors contained approximately 290 gigabases of sequencing data and around 80 million unique TCR sequences. Among the roughly 400 genotyped donors, approximately 82% belonged to the genetic ancestry cluster associated with self-reported Caucasian donors. The study was designed to test whether signatures of past pathogen exposure could be identified by cataloging public T cell receptors. The study profiled the T cell repertoires of around 700 subjects by immunosequencing and related them to cytomegalovirus serostatus. Besides the first cohort of 666 subjects, a separate validation cohort made up of 95 to 150 different subjects was used. High-throughput TCR immunosequencing, statistical association of individual TCRs with disease status, and machine learning were combined to predict cytomegalovirus infection status. In a later analysis, previously published TCR beta repertoires from 500 to 750 donors were re-analyzed and high-resolution HLA genotyping was added so that TCR occurrence patterns could be studied. Rather than using new phenotypic data, the later analysis identified candidate immune exposures from TCR beta sequences and from how often those sequences occurred across donors. In an earlier analysis of 587 of the donors, high-throughput TCR beta sequencing was used to judge whether each TCR beta V gene segment behaved as functional or pseudogenic. Donor age, sex, ethnicity and CMV serostatus were compiled together with the repertoire data. A later genetic analysis used genome-wide SNP genotypes for about 65% of the roughly 700 donors, treating that subset as a discovery cohort. Every discovery cohort repertoire had been produced on one sequencing platform. Both class I and class II loci were covered by HLA typing, at four-digit resolution. Typing coverage varied by locus: about 629-630 donors for A, B, C, DRB1 and DQB1; roughly 560 for DQA1; more than 600 for DPA1; 450 to 480 for DPB1. Because of strong linkage in the cohort, a handful of DR-DQ haplotypes were treated as single units for association and clustering. Among roughly 400 genotyped donors of the cohort, an average of roughly 230,000 unique TCR beta nucleotide sequences was sequenced per donor, of which approximately 19% were non-productive. The paper's findings and limits, for the study overall: This cohort had only TCR beta chains sequenced, and the lack of alpha or paired-chain data limited which features could be detected. In a later analysis, 15,000 to 20,000 TCR beta sequences were associated with specific HLA alleles at a false discovery rate of 0.05. In a later analysis, most CMV-associated TCR beta chains were found to appear HLA-restricted, with HLA associations seemingly driven largely by CMV exposure. The earlier analysis of 587 of the donors excluded some 16 rarely observed V segments, including chromosome 9 orphons, because counts were too low. CMV serostatus was the only immune exposure information available for the cohort. Because HLA typing was missing for some donors at each locus, association tests included only the typed subset. A total of 150 to 200 TCR beta chains were listed by the study as associated with cytomegalovirus. Linkage disequilibrium might explain the correlated functional status among segregating V segments, but an unknown experimental factor could not be excluded. According to a later genetic analysis, donors in an Asian-associated ancestry cluster had fewer N-insertions in productive TCRs than the approximately 630-donor mean. A cluster of highly shared sequence variants was judged likely to represent a technical artifact of the sequencing pipeline. When HLA alleles, especially DR and DQ, strongly co-occurred, attributing TCR associations to individual alleles was difficult. According to a later analysis, parvovirus B19, influenza, CMV and Epstein-Barr virus appeared linked to several top co-occurrence clusters. Presence/absence analyses assumed roughly uniform sequencing depth across donors, an assumption that may not hold. In an earlier analysis of approximately 590 of the donors, most TCR beta V segments appeared in productive rearrangements about 90% or about 30% of the time, broadly matching IMGT annotations. The authors suggested that the approach could potentially be extended to other disease states and immunological phenotypes. A later genetic analysis associated a missense DCLRE1C variant with V-gene and J-gene trimming of TCR beta chains, and an independent cohort replicated the association. Compared with equally common non-associated chains, HLA-associated TCR beta chains in a later analysis were more clonally expanded and had lower generation probabilities. A further reported finding was that TCR beta sequences accurately predicted the HLA-A and HLA-B alleles for most subjects in the first cohort. In a later analysis, TCR association rates were found to vary across HLA loci, with the most associated TCRs seen for DRB1 alleles and the fewest for HLA-C alleles. The 87-base-pair reads could not distinguish some IMGT-functional V segments, including TRBV6-2 and TRBV6-3, so those segments were excluded. Most TCR sequences were observed very rarely across donors, whereas some public TCRs were present in many individuals. The classifier was reported to diagnose cytomegalovirus status with high specificity and sensitivity in both the original and validation cohorts. In vitro tests confirmed that three of the cytomegalovirus-associated TCR beta chains recognize cytomegalovirus antigens.

From the germline V gene, CDR1 is SGHDT and CDR2 is YYEEEE. From its cysteine to its phenylalanine, the CDR3 spans 16 amino acids. CDR3 DNA is the only sequence kept; it has 48 bases, read in frame from the first base. Trimming at the junction amounts to 0 bases on V and 3 bases on J, and the germline ends lie 12 bases apart. This clone was detected a few times. Its antigen is unknown. It has no much larger one-base neighbor in the sample; base qualities were not kept. Preparation of the library involved the immunoSEQ multiplex PCR assay. For the multiplex PCR, a mixture combining 60 forward primers for TCR Vbeta segments and 13 reverse primers for TCR Jbeta segments was used. The CDR3 region of rearranged TCR beta genes was amplified from genomic DNA by a multiplex PCR assay. On the Illumina HiSeq System, the amplified TCR beta libraries were sequenced as 87-base-pair reads. Per the source publication's procedure: A later analysis counted about 80 million unique TCR beta chains across the 666 repertoires, and some 11 million of these chains were shared by at least two donors. A nearest-neighbor algorithm error-corrected the raw reads and collapsed the reads into unique sequences, merging closely related sequences to remove PCR and sequencing errors. Alignment of CDR3 sequences to IMGT reference sequences was used to assign V, D and J gene segments. For a sequence to be retained, at least a six-nucleotide match to both a V gene segment and a J gene segment was required. Rearrangements were called productive when the CDR3 lacked stop codons and stayed in frame with V and J; all others were non-productive. CDR3 was defined according to IMGT convention as the region running from the second conserved V-encoded cysteine to the conserved J-encoded phenylalanine. The earlier analysis of some 580 of the donors excluded any sequence lacking an unambiguous match to a single V gene segment. In an earlier analysis of approximately 560 of the donors, a V segment was called functional when productive rearrangements were above 56.7%, and segregating when the standard deviation between donors exceeded 5%. A statistical classification framework was developed to diagnose cytomegalovirus status using the catalog of TCR beta chain sequences. In a later analysis, V and J genes were assigned by comparing TCR nucleotide sequences against IMGT/GENE-DB human TR gene sequences. Using the TCRdist pipeline, a later analysis assigned CDR3 sequences along with most-parsimonious VDJ recombination scenarios. A later analysis defined each TCR beta chain by its CDR3 amino acid sequence plus V-gene family, and excluded reads lacking a unique V-gene family. In a later analysis, around 650 highly shared, low-generation-probability nucleotide sequences were removed to address suspected cross-contamination and a sequencing artifact. For each public chain, a later analysis derived a clonal expansion index from normalized ranks of inferred template counts within each repertoire. In a later analysis, generation probabilities were computed using a VDJ recombination model fitted to out-of-frame rearrangements, and the results were checked against IGoR. A later analysis scored TCR-TCR, TCR-HLA and TCR-CMV co-occurrence with hypergeometric tests, applying a repertoire-size bias correction to TCR pairs. A later analysis estimated false discovery rates by permuting HLA or CMV assignments 20 times. In a later analysis, co-occurring TCRs were grouped using DBSCAN, and TCRdist sequence similarity was added for clustering within HLA-allele-positive subsets. Repertoires with fewer than 30,000 or more than 120,000 public chains, plus five repertoires with anomalous nucleotide sharing, were excluded from co-occurrence clustering. What TCRdb holds here is the immuneACCESS table cut down to in-frame rearrangements. Part of the clones is not present; checked against another copy, under half of the missing clones reflect an unresolved V gene, and the others are unexplained. That table gives V, J and clone size, and the DNA gave D and trimming. This sample holds some 140,000 clones; roughly 9% were observed only once. The ten largest account for more than 6.5% of the sample.

In total, roughly 670 healthy bone marrow donors made up the cohort. Cohort members were all nominally healthy when sampled, although unrecorded immune exposures were likely present. The donor tested CMV seropositive and was one of the 289 seropositive cohort members. Every donor gave a peripheral blood sample, and the peripheral blood mononuclear cells from that sample were used for TCR beta sequencing. Genomic DNA was extracted from the blood cell samples with the Qiagen DNeasy Blood Extraction Kit. The chain links TRBV5-6 with TRBJ2-2; the D gene is perhaps TRBD2, on 8 matching bases. This sequence was found in a woman in her thirties or forties in good health and CMV-seropositive. Input material: PBMCs. The CDR3 region has the sequence CASSLAGGGDTGELFF. The sequence in DNA is TGTGCCAGCAGCTTGGCGGGAGGGGGCGACACCGGGGAGCTGTTTTTT.